A selection of T cell receptor beta chains follows, all from one sample in a study of a mutant IDH1 vaccine in newly diagnosed glioma. TCRdb's table, derived via immunoSEQ multiplex PCR, lists solely in-frame clones and lacks some. Of some 120,000 clones listed, about 80% are singletons. The antigens these receptors bind are not known. The specimen comprised PBMCs, sampled from a glioma patient whose treatment included an IDH1 peptide vaccine. These receptors originate from a man aged 35-49 years with glioma. Each CDR3 is given with its conserved first and last residue. The D gene is left open where the match is weak. The size entry is marked missing in some rows and otherwise reads once, few, many or a size class.

d_call	v_call	j_call	clone_size	cdr3_aa	cdr3_nt
NA	TRBV6-6	TRBJ1-2	NA	CASSSYMDGYTF	TGTGCCAGCAGTTCATACATGGATGGCTACACCTTC
TRBD2	TRBV5-6	TRBJ2-7	NA	CASSPPAGGTFSGEQYF	TGTGCCAGCAGTCCCCCCGCGGGGGGGACTTTCTCTGGCGAGCAGTACTTC
NA	TRBV6-5	TRBJ2-5	few	CASSYERISRETQYF	TGTGCCAGCAGTTACGAGCGGATTTCCCGAGAGACCCAGTACTTC
NA	TRBV4-3	TRBJ2-5	NA	CASSQEGGETQYF	TGCGCCAGCAGCCAAGAAGGAGGCGAGACCCAGTACTTC
TRBD2	TRBV19	TRBJ2-5	NA	CASSARTRKQETQYF	TGTGCCAGTAGTGCTCGGACTAGAAAACAAGAGACCCAGTACTTC
NA	TRBV19	TRBJ2-3	many	CASTSWGGGGSGDTQYF	TGTGCCAGTACCTCGTGGGGGGGGGGCGGTTCGGGAGATACGCAGTATTTT
NA	TRBV5-1	TRBJ2-7	NA	CASSLLRQGGSYEQYF	TGCGCCAGCAGCTTGCTTAGGCAAGGGGGCTCCTACGAGCAGTACTTC
NA	TRBV5-1	TRBJ2-7	NA	CASRSNYEQYF	TGCGCCAGCAGATCCAATTACGAGCAGTACTTC
NA	TRBV19	TRBJ2-7	NA	CASRSPPHGGEQYF	TGTGCCAGTAGATCCCCCCCCCATGGAGGAGAGCAGTACTTC
NA	TRBV6-1	TRBJ1-2	NA	CASSETELNYGYTF	TGTGCCAGCAGTGAGACGGAACTTAACTATGGCTACACCTTC
TRBD1	TRBV18	TRBJ2-7	NA	CASSPTGTYEQYF	TGTGCCAGCTCACCGACAGGGACCTACGAGCAGTACTTC
TRBD1	TRBV5-1	TRBJ2-7	once	CASSVPGTGYEQYF	TGCGCCAGCAGCGTGCCCGGGACAGGTTACGAGCAGTACTTC
TRBD1	TRBV5-1	TRBJ2-5	once	CASSFRGGRGETQYF	TGCGCCAGCAGCTTTAGAGGGGGCCGGGGAGAGACCCAGTACTTC